The T cell receptor (beta chain) described here comes from a study of Ad26.COV2.S vaccination and SARS-CoV-2 variants. In regard to this clone: Its antigen is still unknown.

Findings and caveats of the study: Higher spike-specific TCR breadth was found in vaccine recipients than in placebo recipients. Substantial breadth was reported for post-vaccination spike-specific CD8+ and CD4+ T cells.

Generated by immunoSEQ multiplex PCR, the TCRdb table keeps only in-frame clones and is missing some. The sample includes 100,000 or so clones, around 80% of them seen just once. This clonotype was obtained from a human donor who had recovered from COVID-19. The sequenced sample was peripheral blood, obtained after recovery from COVID-19.

The CDR3 reads CASSLGDGNTIYF. The DNA of the CDR3 is TGTGCCAGCAGCTTAGGGGACGGAAACACCATATATTTT. V usage is TRBV7-2 and J usage is TRBJ1-3, with D possibly matching TRBD1 (5 bases). Trimming stripped 1 base from V and 4 bases from J, with 5 bases between. The CDR3 spans 13 residues. CDR1 is SGHTA, CDR2 FQGNSA, per germline.